The clone carrying this T cell receptor beta chain was seen many times. Its antigen is currently unknown. According to the study, genomic DNA was the template for TCR beta VDJ and CDR3 profiling. A single record per CDR3 protein comes from TCRdb applying MiXCR to the reads. The table has 250,000 to 300,000 distinct CDR3 sequences, about 56% seen once. The sample originates from a study of CD8+CD57+ T cells in acquired aplastic anemia. Study summary: Sorted CD4+ and CD8+ cells gave a mean 3.2 ug DNA, range about 0.19 to 27.4 ug.

The germline V gene encodes CDR1 SGHAT and CDR2 FQNNGV. V lost 6 bases, J lost 1 base, and 5 bases stayed unmatched. The CDR3 length is 15 residues. Broader study findings: Found in both controls and patients were approximately 30 CD8+ CDR3 sequences. Levels of CD8+ Simpson's diversity were not significantly distinct in patients versus controls.

The receptor's source is a human donor with severe aplastic anemia or a healthy control (not recorded which). The V gene is TRBV11-2, the J gene TRBJ2-7, with TRBD2 matching 11 bases. The sequenced sample was sorted CD4+, CD8+, or CD8+CD57+ T cells (not recorded which) from PBMCs. The CDR3 region has the DNA TGTGCCAGCAGGCCTAGCGGGGGGTCGTCCTACGAGCAGTACTTC. Protein sequence: CASRPSGGSSYEQYF.